This TCR beta chain appears in the sequencing data of a study of identical twins. Study-level points and caveats: Excess sharing by twins proved weaker in beta out-of-frame sequences.

cDNA carried unique molecular identifiers, and a universal primer site was added by template switching. TCRdb re-analysed the 5' RACE reads in MiXCR, keeping a single row per CDR3 protein. The repertoire holds approximately 94,000 distinct CDR3 sequences, with 5.9% as singletons. The CDR3 has 14 amino acids. V was trimmed by 1 base and J by 5 bases, leaving 11 bases between them. Only a few counts were recorded for this clonotype. The antigen is not known. Sequencing was performed on memory T cells sorted from blood. J is TRBJ2-5 and V is TRBV12-3 or TRBV12-4; tentatively, D is TRBD1 or TRBD2 (5 bases each). The receptor was isolated from a woman in her fifties or sixties in good health. The CDR3 DNA sequence: TGTGCCAGCAGTTTAGGGATGGGGGTGGAGACCCAGTACTTC. Amino acids: CASSLGMGVETQYF.